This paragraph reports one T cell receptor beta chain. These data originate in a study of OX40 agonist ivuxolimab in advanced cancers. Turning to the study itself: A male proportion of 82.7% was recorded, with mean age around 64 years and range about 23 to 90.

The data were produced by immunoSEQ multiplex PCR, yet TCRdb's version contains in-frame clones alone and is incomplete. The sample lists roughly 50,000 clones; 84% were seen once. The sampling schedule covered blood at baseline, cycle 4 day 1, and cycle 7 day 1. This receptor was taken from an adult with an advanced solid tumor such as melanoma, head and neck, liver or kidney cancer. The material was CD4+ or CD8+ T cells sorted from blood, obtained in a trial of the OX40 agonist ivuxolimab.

Written as DNA, the CDR3 is TGTGCCACCAGGGCCCCGTCTGGGGCCAACGTCCTGACTTTC. This sequence encodes CATRAPSGANVLTF. V gene TRBV10-3 combines with J gene TRBJ2-6; the D gene is possibly TRBD1 (5 bases). The CDR3 sequence is 14 residues long. V shed 10 bases and J shed 1 base, with 11 bases lying between them. Germline CDR1 is ENHRY and CDR2 is SYGVKD.